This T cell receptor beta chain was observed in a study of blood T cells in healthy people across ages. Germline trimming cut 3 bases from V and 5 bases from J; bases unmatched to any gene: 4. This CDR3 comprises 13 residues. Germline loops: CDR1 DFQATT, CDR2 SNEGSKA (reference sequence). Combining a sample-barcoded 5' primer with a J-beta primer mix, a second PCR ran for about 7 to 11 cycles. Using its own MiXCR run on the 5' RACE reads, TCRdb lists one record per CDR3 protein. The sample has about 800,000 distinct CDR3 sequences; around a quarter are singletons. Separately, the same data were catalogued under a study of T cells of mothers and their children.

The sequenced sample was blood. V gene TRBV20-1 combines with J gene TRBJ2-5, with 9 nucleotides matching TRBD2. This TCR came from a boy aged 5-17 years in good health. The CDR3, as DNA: TGCAGTGCTAGTGGGACTAGCTTTGAGACCCAGTACTTC. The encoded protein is CSASGTSFETQYF.